A selection of T cell receptor beta chains follows, all from one sample in a study of blood T cell repertoires in COVID-19. This table comes from immunoSEQ multiplex PCR, and its TCRdb copy is limited to in-frame clones, with some not included. Among about 150,000 clones listed, roughly 80% were seen once. Sequencing was performed on peripheral blood. Receptor source: a man between 60 and 70 years old with acute or convalescent COVID-19. Both conserved end residues are part of each CDR3. The D gene is left open where the match is weak. Only some rows state a clone size, as once, few, many or a class for expanded clones.

v_call,j_call,clone_size,d_call,cdr3_aa,cdr3_nt
TRBV7-6,TRBJ1-4,.,.,CASSLNRAANEKLFF,TGTGCCAGCAGCCTAAACAGGGCGGCTAATGAAAAACTGTTTTTT
TRBV11-2,TRBJ2-1,.,.,CASSPTNGGWDEQFF,TGTGCCAGCAGCCCAACCAATGGGGGGTGGGATGAGCAGTTCTTC
TRBV19,TRBJ2-7,few,TRBD2,CASSKGLAGISYEQYF,TGTGCCAGTAGTAAGGGACTAGCGGGGATTTCATACGAGCAGTACTTC
TRBV10-3,TRBJ2-2,.,TRBD1,CAISWTGAPAGELFF,TGTGCCATCAGTTGGACAGGGGCCCCGGCCGGGGAGCTGTTTTTT
TRBV5-6,TRBJ1-2,medium-sized,.,CASSLRQGDGYTF,TGTGCCAGCAGCTTGCGCCAGGGCGATGGCTACACCTTC
TRBV18,TRBJ1-2,few,.,CASSPFKFAQGDYGYTF,TGTGCCAGCTCACCATTTAAGTTCGCCCAAGGGGACTATGGCTACACCTTC
TRBV28,TRBJ2-7,few,TRBD1,CASSLEPQWGQTYEQYF,TGTGCCAGCAGTTTAGAACCCCAATGGGGACAGACCTACGAGCAGTACTTC
TRBV7-6,TRBJ2-7,.,TRBD2,CASSSQAGGTTMSSYEQYF,TGTGCCAGCAGCTCCCAAGCGGGGGGGACTACGATGAGCTCCTACGAGCAGTACTTC
TRBV7-2,TRBJ1-5,once,.,CASSWGGSNQPQHF,TGTGCCAGCAGCTGGGGGGGGAGCAATCAGCCCCAGCATTTT
TRBV4-1,TRBJ2-3,.,TRBD1,CASSQSAAGGFGTDTQYF,TGCGCCAGCAGCCAAAGCGCGGCAGGGGGATTTGGCACAGATACGCAGTATTTT
TRBV11-2,TRBJ2-5,.,.,CASSLEDSQETQYF,TGTGCCAGCAGCTTAGAAGACAGCCAAGAGACCCAGTACTTC
TRBV5-1,TRBJ1-2,.,.,CASRQSGEGSGYTF,TGCGCCAGCAGGCAATCGGGAGAGGGCTCTGGCTACACCTTC
TRBV18,TRBJ2-7,.,.,CASSPSGDYEQYF,TGTGCCAGCTCACCGTCAGGGGACTACGAGCAGTACTTC